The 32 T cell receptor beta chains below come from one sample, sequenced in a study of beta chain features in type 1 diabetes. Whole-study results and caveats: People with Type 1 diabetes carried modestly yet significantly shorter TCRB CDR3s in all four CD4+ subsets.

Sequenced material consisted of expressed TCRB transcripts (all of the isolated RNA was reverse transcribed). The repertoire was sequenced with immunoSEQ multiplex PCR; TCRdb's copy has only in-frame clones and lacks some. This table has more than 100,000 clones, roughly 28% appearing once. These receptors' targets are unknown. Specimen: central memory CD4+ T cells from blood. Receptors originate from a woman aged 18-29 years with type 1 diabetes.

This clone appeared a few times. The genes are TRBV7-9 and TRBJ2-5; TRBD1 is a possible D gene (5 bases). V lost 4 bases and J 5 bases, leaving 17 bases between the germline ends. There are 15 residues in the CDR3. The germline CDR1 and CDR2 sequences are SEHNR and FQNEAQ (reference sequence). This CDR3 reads CASSSPSSGWETQYF. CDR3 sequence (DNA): TGTGCCAGCAGCTCACCGAGTTCAGGGTGGGAGACCCAGTACTTC.

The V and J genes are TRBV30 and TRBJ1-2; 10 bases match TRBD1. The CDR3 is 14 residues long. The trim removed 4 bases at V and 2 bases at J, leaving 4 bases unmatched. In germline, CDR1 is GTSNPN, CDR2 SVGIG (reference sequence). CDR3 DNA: TGTGCCTGGACGCCGGACAGGGGGAACTATGGCTACACCTTC. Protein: CAWTPDRGNYGYTF.

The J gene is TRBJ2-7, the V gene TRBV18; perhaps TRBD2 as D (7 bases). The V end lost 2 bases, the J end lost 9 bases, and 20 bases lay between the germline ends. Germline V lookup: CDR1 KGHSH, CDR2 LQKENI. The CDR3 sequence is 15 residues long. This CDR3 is CASSPEVWGGRMQYF. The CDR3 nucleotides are TGTGCCAGCTCACCAGAAGTTTGGGGGGGCAGAATGCAGTACTTC.

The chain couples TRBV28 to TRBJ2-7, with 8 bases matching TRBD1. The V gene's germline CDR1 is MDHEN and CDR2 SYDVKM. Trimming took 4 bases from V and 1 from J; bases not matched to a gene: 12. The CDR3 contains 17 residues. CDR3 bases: TGTGCCAGCAGTTCCCACCCGGGACAGGCCGCATCCTACGAGCAGTACTTC. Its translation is CASSSHPGQAASYEQYF.

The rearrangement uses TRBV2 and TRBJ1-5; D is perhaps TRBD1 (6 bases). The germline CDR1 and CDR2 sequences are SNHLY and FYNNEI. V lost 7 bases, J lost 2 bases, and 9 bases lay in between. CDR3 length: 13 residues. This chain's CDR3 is CASTRQGNQPQHF. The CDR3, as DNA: TGTGCCAGCACCCGACAGGGCAATCAGCCCCAGCATTTT.

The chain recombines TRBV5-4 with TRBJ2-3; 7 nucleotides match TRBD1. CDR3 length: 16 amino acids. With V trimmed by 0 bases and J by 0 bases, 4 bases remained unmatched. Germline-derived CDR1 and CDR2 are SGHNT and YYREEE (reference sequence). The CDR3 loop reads CASSLGGTASTDTQYF. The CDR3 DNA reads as TGTGCCAGCAGCTTGGGGGGGACAGCTAGCACAGATACGCAGTATTTT.

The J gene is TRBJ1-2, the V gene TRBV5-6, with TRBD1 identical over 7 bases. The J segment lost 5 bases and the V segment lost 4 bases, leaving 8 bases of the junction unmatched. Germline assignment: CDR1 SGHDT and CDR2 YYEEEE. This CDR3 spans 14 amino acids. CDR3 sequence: CASSPRQGSYGYTF. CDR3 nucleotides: TGTGCCAGCAGCCCAAGACAGGGATCATATGGCTACACCTTC.

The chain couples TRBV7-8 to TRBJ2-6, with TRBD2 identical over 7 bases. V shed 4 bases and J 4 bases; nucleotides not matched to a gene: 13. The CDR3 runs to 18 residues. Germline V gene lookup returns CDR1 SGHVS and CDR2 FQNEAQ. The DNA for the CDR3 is TGTGCCAGCAGCTCCGGGAGGAATCGTCCATTGGGGGCCAACGTCCTGACTTTC. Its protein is CASSSGRNRPLGANVLTF.

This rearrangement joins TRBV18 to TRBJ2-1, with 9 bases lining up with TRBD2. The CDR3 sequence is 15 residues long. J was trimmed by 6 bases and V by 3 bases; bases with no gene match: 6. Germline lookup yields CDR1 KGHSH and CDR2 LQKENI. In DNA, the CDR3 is TGTGCCAGCTCACCGTTGACTAGCGGTTTCAATGAGCAGTTCTTC. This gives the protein CASSPLTSGFNEQFF.

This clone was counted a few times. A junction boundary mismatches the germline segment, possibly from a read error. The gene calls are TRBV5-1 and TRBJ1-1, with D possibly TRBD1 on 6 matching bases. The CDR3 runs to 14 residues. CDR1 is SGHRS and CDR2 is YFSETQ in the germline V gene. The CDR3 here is CASSFAGVKTEAFF. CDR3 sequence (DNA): TGCGCCAGCAGCTTTGCAGGGGTGAAGACTGAAGCTTTCTTT.

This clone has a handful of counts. CDR3 nucleotide sequence: TGTGCCAGCTCACCGGCAGGGGTGTCCTACAATGAGCAGTTCTTC. Translating gives CASSPAGVSYNEQFF. This chain joins TRBV18 and TRBJ2-1, with D tentatively TRBD1 (6 bases). Germline V gives CDR1 KGHSH, CDR2 LQKENI. Trimming stripped 3 bases from V and 1 base from J, with 10 bases between. This CDR3 is 15 amino acids long.

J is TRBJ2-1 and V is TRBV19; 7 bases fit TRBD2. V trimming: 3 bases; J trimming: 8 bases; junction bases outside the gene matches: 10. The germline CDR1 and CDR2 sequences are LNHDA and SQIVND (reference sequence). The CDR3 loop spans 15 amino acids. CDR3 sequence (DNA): TGTGCCAGTAGTATGGTCGGGGGGTTTGGGGATGAGCAGTTCTTC. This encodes CASSMVGGFGDEQFF.

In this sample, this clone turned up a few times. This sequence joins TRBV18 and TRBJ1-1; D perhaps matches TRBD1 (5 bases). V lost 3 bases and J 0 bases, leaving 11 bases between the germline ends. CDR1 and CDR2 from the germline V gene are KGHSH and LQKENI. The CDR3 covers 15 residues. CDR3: CASSPVGHLNTEAFF. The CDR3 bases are TGTGCCAGCTCACCCGTAGGACACCTGAACACTGAAGCTTTCTTT.

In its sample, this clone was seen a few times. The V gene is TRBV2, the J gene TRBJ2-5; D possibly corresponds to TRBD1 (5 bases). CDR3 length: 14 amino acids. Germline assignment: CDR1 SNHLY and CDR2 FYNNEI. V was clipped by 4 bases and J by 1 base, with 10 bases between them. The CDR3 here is CASSADSSQETQYF. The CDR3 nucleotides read TGTGCCAGCAGTGCAGACAGCAGCCAAGAGACCCAGTACTTC.

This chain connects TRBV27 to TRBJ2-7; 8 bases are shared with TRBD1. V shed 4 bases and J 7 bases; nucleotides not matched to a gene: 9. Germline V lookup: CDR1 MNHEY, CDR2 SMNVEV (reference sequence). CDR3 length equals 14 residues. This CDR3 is CASSSLTGVSEQYV. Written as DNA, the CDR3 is TGTGCCAGCAGTTCCCTGACAGGGGTCTCGGAGCAGTACGTC.

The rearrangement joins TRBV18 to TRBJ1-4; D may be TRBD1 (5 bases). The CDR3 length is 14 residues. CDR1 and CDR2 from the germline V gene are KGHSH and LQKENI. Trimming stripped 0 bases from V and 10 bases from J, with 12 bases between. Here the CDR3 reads CASSPPGGFGKLFF. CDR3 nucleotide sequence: TGTGCCAGCTCACCACCGGGGGGATTCGGAAAACTGTTTTTT.

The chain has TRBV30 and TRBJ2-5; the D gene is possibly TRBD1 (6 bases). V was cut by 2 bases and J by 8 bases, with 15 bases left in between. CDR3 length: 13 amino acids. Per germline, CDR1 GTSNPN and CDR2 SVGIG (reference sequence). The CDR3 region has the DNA TGTGCCTGGAGTAGGACAGATGGACGAACCCAGTACTTC. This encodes CAWSRTDGRTQYF.

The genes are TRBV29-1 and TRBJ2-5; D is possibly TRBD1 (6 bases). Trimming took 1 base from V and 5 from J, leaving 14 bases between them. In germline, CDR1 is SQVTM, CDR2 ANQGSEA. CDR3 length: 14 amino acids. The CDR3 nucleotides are TGCAGCGTTGAAGCGGGACACCTCCGGGAGACCCAGTACTTC. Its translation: CSVEAGHLRETQYF.

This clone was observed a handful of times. The CDR3: CASSWGSGSGTDTQYF. CDR3 DNA sequence: TGTGCCAGCAGCTGGGGTAGCGGCTCGGGAACAGATACGCAGTATTTT. The chain carries TRBV28 and TRBJ2-3, with a possible D match to TRBD2 (6 bases). Trimming left V 6 bases short and J 3 bases short, with 19 bases between. Germline V gene data show CDR1 as MDHEN and CDR2 as SYDVKM. CDR3 length equals 16 residues.

CDR3 sequence: CASSSVRRGEQFF. DNA of the CDR3: TGTGCCAGCAGTTCGGTTAGGCGCGGTGAGCAGTTCTTC. The V call is TRBV6-5, the J call TRBJ2-1; no firm D call. Trimming took 4 bases from V and 9 from J, leaving 13 bases between them. This CDR3 has 13 residues. Looked up from germline, CDR1 is MNHEY and CDR2 is SVGAGI.

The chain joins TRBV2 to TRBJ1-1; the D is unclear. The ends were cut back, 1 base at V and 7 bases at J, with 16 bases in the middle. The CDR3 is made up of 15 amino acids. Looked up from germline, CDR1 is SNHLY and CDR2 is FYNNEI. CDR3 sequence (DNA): TGTGCCAGCAGTGAAGGTCTTTGGGCAAAAGGTGAAGCTTTCTTT. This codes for CASSEGLWAKGEAFF.

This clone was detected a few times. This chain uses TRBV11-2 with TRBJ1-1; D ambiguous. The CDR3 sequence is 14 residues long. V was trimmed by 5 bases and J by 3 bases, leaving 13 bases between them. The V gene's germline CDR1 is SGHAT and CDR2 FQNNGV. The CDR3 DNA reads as TGTGCCAGCAGCCCCTGGGTCGGAGACACTGAAGCTTTCTTT. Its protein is CASSPWVGDTEAFF.

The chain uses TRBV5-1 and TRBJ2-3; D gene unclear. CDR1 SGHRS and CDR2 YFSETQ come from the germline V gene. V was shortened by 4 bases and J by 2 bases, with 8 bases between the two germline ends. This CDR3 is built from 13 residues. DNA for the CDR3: TGCGCCAGCAGCCTAGACTCCACAGATACGCAGTATTTT. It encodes CASSLDSTDTQYF. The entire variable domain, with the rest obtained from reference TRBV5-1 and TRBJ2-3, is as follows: KAGVTQTPRYLIKTRGQQVTLSCSPISGHRSVSWYQQTPGQGLQFLFEYFSETQRNKGNFPGRFSGRQFSNSRSEMNVSTLELGDSALYLCASSLDSTDTQYFGPGTRLTVL.

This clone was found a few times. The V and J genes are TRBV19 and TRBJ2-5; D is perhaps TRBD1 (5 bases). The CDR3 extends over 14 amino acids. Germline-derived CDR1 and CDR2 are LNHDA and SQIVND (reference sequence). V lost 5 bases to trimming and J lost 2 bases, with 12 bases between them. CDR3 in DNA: TGTGCCAGTAGTCCAGTGACAGCTCAAGAGACCCAGTACTTC. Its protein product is CASSPVTAQETQYF.

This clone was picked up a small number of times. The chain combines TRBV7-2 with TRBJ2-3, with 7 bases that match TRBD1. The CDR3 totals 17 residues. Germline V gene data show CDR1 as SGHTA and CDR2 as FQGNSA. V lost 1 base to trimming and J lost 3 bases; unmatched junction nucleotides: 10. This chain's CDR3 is CASSLGPTGYTTDTQYF. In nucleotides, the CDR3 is TGTGCCAGCAGCTTAGGACCGACAGGGTATACGACAGATACGCAGTATTTT.

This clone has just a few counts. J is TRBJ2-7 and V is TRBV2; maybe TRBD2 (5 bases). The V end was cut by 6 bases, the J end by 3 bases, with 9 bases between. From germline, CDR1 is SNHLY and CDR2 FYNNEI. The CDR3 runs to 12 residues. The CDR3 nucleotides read TGTGCCAGCAGGGAGGAATACTACGAGCAGTACTTC. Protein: CASREEYYEQYF.

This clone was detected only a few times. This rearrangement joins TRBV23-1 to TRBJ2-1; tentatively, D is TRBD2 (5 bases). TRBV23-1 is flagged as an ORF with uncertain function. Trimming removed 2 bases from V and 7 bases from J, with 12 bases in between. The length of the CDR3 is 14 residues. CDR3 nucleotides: TGCGCCAGCAGTCAAAAAACTAGTCGAAATGAGCAGTTCTTC. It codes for CASSQKTSRNEQFF.

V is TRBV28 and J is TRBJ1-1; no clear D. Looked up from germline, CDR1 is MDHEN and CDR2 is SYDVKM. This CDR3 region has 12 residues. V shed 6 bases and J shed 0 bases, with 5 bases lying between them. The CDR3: CASRTVNTEAFF. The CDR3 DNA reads TGTGCCAGCAGAACAGTGAACACTGAAGCTTTCTTT.

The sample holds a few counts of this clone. The CDR3 sequence is CASSNGFLYGYTF. DNA of the CDR3: TGCGCCAGCAGTAATGGCTTCCTCTATGGCTACACCTTC. This sequence joins TRBV5-1 and TRBJ1-2, with D uncertain. Germline CDR1 is SGHRS and CDR2 is YFSETQ. V was cut by 5 bases and J by 4 bases, with 12 bases left in between. This CDR3 comprises 13 residues.

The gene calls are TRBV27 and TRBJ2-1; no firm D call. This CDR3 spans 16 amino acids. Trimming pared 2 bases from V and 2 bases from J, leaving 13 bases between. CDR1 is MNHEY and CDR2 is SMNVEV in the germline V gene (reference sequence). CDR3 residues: CASSLMAAVAYNEQFF. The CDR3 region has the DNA TGTGCCAGCAGTTTAATGGCGGCCGTCGCCTACAATGAGCAGTTCTTC.

CDR3 DNA sequence: TGCGCCAGCAGCCAAGATAAAGGACAGGGGAGATACGAGCAGTACTTC. This encodes CASSQDKGQGRYEQYF. The V call is TRBV4-1, the J call TRBJ2-7; 9 bases fit TRBD1. This CDR3 contains 16 residues. Trimming at V came to 0 bases and at J to 4 bases, leaving 7 bases not matched to a gene. The germline gives CDR1 MGHRA, CDR2 YSYEKL.

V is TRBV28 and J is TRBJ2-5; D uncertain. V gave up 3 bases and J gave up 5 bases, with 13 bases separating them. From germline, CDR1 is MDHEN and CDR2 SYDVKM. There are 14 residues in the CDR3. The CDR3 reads CASSFLSRLETQYF. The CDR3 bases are TGTGCCAGCAGTTTTCTGTCGCGTCTTGAGACCCAGTACTTC.